The T cell receptor beta chain under discussion was sequenced for a study of shared clonotypes between healthy human individuals. Several immunoSEQ 96-well plates shared each subset's DNA, each plate a replicate. The method was immunoSEQ multiplex PCR; TCRdb's version includes in-frame clones alone and lacks a portion of them. The sample has over 2 million clones, about 95% seen once. The length of the CDR3 is 15 residues. The germline CDR1 and CDR2 sequences are MDHEN and SYDVKM. V shed 3 bases and J 5 bases; nucleotides not matched to a gene: 8. This chain uses TRBV28 with TRBJ1-1; TRBD1 matches 8 bases. The sequenced sample consisted of naive CD4+ T cells sorted from blood. Subset here: CD45RA+ positively selected. This receptor was identified in a man younger than 35 in good health. The CDR3 nucleotides read TGTGCCAGCAGTTTTAGCCGGACAGGGAAAACTGAAGCTTTCTTT. The encoded protein is CASSFSRTGKTEAFF.